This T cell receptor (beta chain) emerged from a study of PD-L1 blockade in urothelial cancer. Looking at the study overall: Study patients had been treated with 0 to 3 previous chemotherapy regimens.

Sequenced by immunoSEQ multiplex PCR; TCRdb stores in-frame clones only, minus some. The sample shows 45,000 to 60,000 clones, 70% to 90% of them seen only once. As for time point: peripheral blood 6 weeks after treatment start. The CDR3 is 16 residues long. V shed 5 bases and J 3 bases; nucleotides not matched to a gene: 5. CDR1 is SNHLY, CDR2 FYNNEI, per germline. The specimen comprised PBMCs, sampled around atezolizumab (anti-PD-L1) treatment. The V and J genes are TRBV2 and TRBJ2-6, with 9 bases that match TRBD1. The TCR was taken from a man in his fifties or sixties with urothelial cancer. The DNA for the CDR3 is TGTGCCAGCAGTCCACAGGGGGCGGTTGGGGCCAACGTCCTGACTTTC. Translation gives CASSPQGAVGANVLTF.